A single TCR beta chain is shown here with its context. Random hexamers were used to reverse transcribe an amount of roughly 0.5 to 1 ug RNA. TCRdb re-analysed the immunoSEQ multiplex PCR reads in MiXCR, keeping a single row per CDR3 protein. The sample lists approximately 200,000 distinct CDR3 sequences, roughly nine tenths occurring once. This specimen belongs to a study of CD8 T cells in Susac syndrome. Deletions cut 6 bases from V and 2 bases from J, with 13 bases between. CDR3 length equals 14 residues. The chain has TRBV12-3 or TRBV12-4 and TRBJ1-2; no definite D call. The source material was CD8+ T cells from PBMCs. The clonotype originates from a human donor with multiple sclerosis. This chain's CDR3 is CASRTNSQNYGYTF. The CDR3 bases are TGTGCCAGCAGGACGAACAGCCAAAACTATGGCTACACCTTC.